The 14 T cell receptor beta chains in this list originate from one sample, sequenced in a study of blood T cell repertoires in COVID-19. Repertoires were generated with immunoSEQ multiplex PCR, while TCRdb's copy carries only in-frame clones and drops some. The table has about 210,000 clones, about 91% seen once. The specimen was PBMCs or T cells enriched from blood (not recorded which). Receptors originate from a woman in her thirties or forties with acute COVID-19.

V and J are TRBV19 and TRBJ1-5; D not resolved. This CDR3 has 14 amino acids. The germline V gene encodes CDR1 LNHDA and CDR2 SQIVND (reference sequence). V lost 1 base and J lost 4, with 8 bases in between. The CDR3 spells CASSIGWRNQPQHF. As DNA, the CDR3 is TGTGCCAGTAGTATAGGATGGAGAAATCAGCCCCAGCATTTT.

The rearrangement joins TRBV19 to TRBJ2-7; TRBD2 aligns across 7 bases. This CDR3 has 13 amino acids. Germline CDR1 LNHDA, CDR2 SQIVND (reference sequence). V dropped 5 bases and J dropped 2; count of bases not matched to a gene: 3. For the CDR3, the DNA is TGTGCCAGTAGTCCTAGCGGCCCCTACGAGCAGTACTTC. Encoded protein: CASSPSGPYEQYF.

This clone was detected once. The chain's CDR3 is CASSLAWRNTEAFF. The CDR3 coding sequence is TGTGCCAGCAGCTTGGCCTGGAGAAACACTGAAGCTTTCTTT. This sequence joins TRBV5-5 and TRBJ1-1; D ambiguous. V dropped 0 bases and J dropped 2 bases, with 8 bases sitting between them. Per the germline V gene, CDR1 is SGHKS and CDR2 is YYEKEE (reference sequence). There are 14 residues in the CDR3.

The chain employs TRBV9 and TRBJ2-3; TRBD2 agrees at 11 bases. Looked up from germline, CDR1 is SGDLS and CDR2 is YYNGEE. This CDR3 has 15 residues. V lost 3 bases and J lost 9; bases outside the gene matches: 9. The CDR3 DNA sequence: TGTGCCAGCAGCGCGGGACTAGCGGACCTAGAAACGCAGTATTTT. Its translation is CASSAGLADLETQYF. Drawing the rest from reference TRBV9 and TRBJ2-3, the complete variable domain is DSGVTQTPKHLITATGQRVTLRCSPRSGDLSVYWYQQSLDQGLQFLIQYYNGEERAKGNILERFSAQQFPDLHSELNLSSLELGDSALYFCASSAGLADLETQYFGPGTRLTVL.

The sample holds a few counts of this clone. The chain carries TRBV29-1 and TRBJ2-1; D is perhaps TRBD1 (5 bases). Trimming removed 4 bases from V and 5 bases from J, with 12 bases in between. CDR1 is SQVTM and CDR2 is ANQGSEA in the germline V gene. There are 13 residues in the CDR3. This CDR3 reads CSVGQGIDNEQFF. CDR3 coding DNA: TGCAGCGTTGGCCAGGGTATTGACAATGAGCAGTTCTTC.

The CDR3 DNA is TGTGCCAGCAGCCCAGGGGTAGCGGGACCTAATGAGCAGTTCTTC. This translates into CASSPGVAGPNEQFF. The chain employs TRBV6-2 or TRBV6-3 and TRBJ2-1, with 8 bases that match TRBD2. CDR3 length: 15 amino acids. V dropped 6 bases and J dropped 7; count of bases not matched to a gene: 11. Germline V gene sequence: CDR1 MNHEY, CDR2 SVGEGT.

This rearrangement joins TRBV7-2 to TRBJ1-2; D call uncertain. The CDR3 has 16 amino acids. CDR1 is SGHTA, CDR2 FQGNSA, per germline. Trimming stripped 0 bases from V and 7 bases from J, with 18 bases between. The CDR3 loop reads CASSLAQALTESGYTF. CDR3 sequence (DNA): TGTGCCAGCAGCTTAGCCCAGGCGCTAACTGAGTCTGGCTACACCTTC.

The V gene is TRBV5-6, the J gene TRBJ1-2; no reliable D call. There are 15 residues in the CDR3. The germline CDR1 and CDR2 sequences are SGHDT and YYEEEE. Trimming shortened V by 2 bases and J by 7 bases, and 18 bases separated the two germline ends. The CDR3 sequence: CASSFVTVDVGGYTF. In DNA, the CDR3 is TGTGCCAGCAGCTTCGTTACAGTGGATGTGGGTGGCTACACCTTC.

J is TRBJ2-1 and V is TRBV9, with unresolved D. Germline values: CDR1 SGDLS, CDR2 YYNGEE. The CDR3 is 13 amino acids. Trimming removed 2 bases from V and 3 bases from J, with 6 bases in between. CDR3 amino acids: CASSVGSYNEQFF. CDR3 DNA sequence: TGTGCCAGCAGCGTGGGCAGCTACAATGAGCAGTTCTTC.

The J gene is TRBJ2-7, the V gene TRBV2; D possibly corresponds to TRBD2 (7 bases). Between the trimmed V and J ends, which lost 1 base and 2 bases, there was a span of 15 bases. This CDR3 comprises 16 residues. From germline, CDR1 is SNHLY and CDR2 FYNNEI. The DNA of the CDR3 is TGTGCCAGCAGTGAAGGGGCGGGGGCGAGTGCCTACGAGCAGTACTTC. As protein: CASSEGAGASAYEQYF.

The chain joins TRBV2 to TRBJ1-6; tentative D call: TRBD1 (6 bases). Looked up from germline, CDR1 is SNHLY and CDR2 is FYNNEI. Trimming left V 6 bases short and J 6 bases short, with 15 bases between. The CDR3 runs to 15 residues. This CDR3 is CASSKTGNGNSPLHF. CDR3 coding DNA: TGTGCCAGCAGCAAAACAGGGAATGGTAATTCACCCCTCCACTTT.

This clone showed up just once. The chain links TRBV19 to TRBJ1-1, with no clear D. V lost 7 bases to trimming and J lost 0 bases, with 9 bases between them. Germline values: CDR1 LNHDA, CDR2 SQIVND (reference sequence). CDR3 length equals 13 residues. The CDR3 is CASTAGLNTEAFF. The CDR3 DNA follows: TGTGCCAGTACCGCAGGTTTGAACACTGAAGCTTTCTTT. Full variable domain (outside the CDR3, taken from reference TRBV19 and TRBJ1-1): DGGITQSPKYLFRKEGQNVTLSCEQNLNHDAMYWYRQDPGQGLRLIYYSQIVNDFQKGDIAEGYSVSREKKESFPLTVTSAQKNPTAFYLCASTAGLNTEAFFGQGTRLTVV.

The CDR3 region is CASSLARERTEAFF. The CDR3 DNA follows: TGTGCCAGCAGCTTGGCCCGGGAGAGGACTGAAGCTTTCTTT. The chain recombines TRBV5-4 with TRBJ1-1; D is unresolved. V was cut by 0 bases and J by 5 bases, with 11 bases left in between. Germline V CDR1 and CDR2: SGHNT, YYREEE (reference sequence). CDR3 length: 14 amino acids.

The V gene is TRBV6-2 or TRBV6-3, the J gene TRBJ2-5; 9 nucleotides line up with TRBD2. CDR3 length equals 14 residues. Per germline, CDR1 MNHEY and CDR2 SVGEGT. V was pared by 5 bases and J by 7 bases, with 8 bases of the junction left unmatched. The CDR3 DNA follows: TGTGCCAGCAGTAGACTAGCGGCCCAGGGGACCCAGTACTTC. Translation: CASSRLAAQGTQYF.